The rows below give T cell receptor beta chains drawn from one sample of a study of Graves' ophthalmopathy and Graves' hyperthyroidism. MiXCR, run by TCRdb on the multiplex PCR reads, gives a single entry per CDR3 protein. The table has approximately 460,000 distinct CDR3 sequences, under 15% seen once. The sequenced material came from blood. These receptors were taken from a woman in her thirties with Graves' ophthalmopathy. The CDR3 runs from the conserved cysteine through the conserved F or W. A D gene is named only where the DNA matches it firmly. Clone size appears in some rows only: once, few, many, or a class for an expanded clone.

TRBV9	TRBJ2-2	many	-	CASSGAVNTGELFF	TGTGCCAGCAGCGGCGCGGTGAACACCGGGGAGCTGTTTTTT
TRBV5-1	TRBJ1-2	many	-	CASSLPGPANYGYTF	TGCGCCAGCAGTCTCCCGGGGCCAGCTAACTATGGCTACACCTTC
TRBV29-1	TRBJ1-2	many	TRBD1	CSAETGTGVFYGYTF	TGCAGCGCTGAAACCGGGACAGGGGTCTTCTATGGCTACACCTTC
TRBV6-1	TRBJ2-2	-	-	CATRSAATGELFF	TGTGCCACCCGGTCGGCAGCCACCGGGGAGCTGTTTTTT
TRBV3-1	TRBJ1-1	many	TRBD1	CASSQRGSFSPGTGDGGTEAFF	TGTGCCAGCAGCCAAAGAGGAAGTTTTTCCCCCGGGACAGGGGATGGGGGCACTGAAGCTTTCTTT
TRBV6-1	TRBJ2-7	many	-	CASSPDPYEQYF	TGTGCCAGCAGCCCCGACCCCTACGAGCAGTACTTC
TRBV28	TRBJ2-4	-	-	CASSPWQLAKNIQYF	TGTGCCAGCAGTCCTTGGCAACTAGCCAAAAACATTCAGTACTTC
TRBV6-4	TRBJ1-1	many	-	CASSHPSTGPGNTEAFF	TGTGCCAGCAGTCACCCCTCGACAGGCCCTGGGAACACTGAAGCTTTCTTT
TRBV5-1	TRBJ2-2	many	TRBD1	CASRAGTGVPGELFF	TGCGCCAGCAGAGCCGGGACAGGGGTGCCCGGGGAGCTGTTTTTT
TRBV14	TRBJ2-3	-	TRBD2	CASSQTWGRLAGGHEVVDTQYF	TGTGCCAGCAGCCAAACGTGGGGTCGACTAGCGGGGGGGCATGAAGTTGTAGATACGCAGTATTTT
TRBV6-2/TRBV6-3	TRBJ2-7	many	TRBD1	CASSYGTGRYYEQYF	TGTGCCAGCAGTTACGGGACAGGGCGTTATTACGAGCAGTACTTC
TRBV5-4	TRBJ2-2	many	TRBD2	CASSLGTRATGELFF	TGTGCCAGCAGCTTAGGGACTAGGGCTACTGGGGAGCTGTTTTTT
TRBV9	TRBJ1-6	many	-	CASSVKWDSPLHF	TGTGCCAGCAGCGTAAAGTGGGATTCACCCCTCCACTTT
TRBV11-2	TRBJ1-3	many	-	CASSSIPADPSGNTIYF	TGTGCCAGCAGCTCCATTCCGGCGGATCCCTCTGGAAACACCATATATTTT
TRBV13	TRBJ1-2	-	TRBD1	CASRLDRAYGYTF	TGTGCCTCTCGACTAGACAGGGCCTATGGCTACACCTTC
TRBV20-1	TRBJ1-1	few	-	CSARVIQTDTEAFF	TGCAGTGCTAGAGTGATACAGACCGACACTGAAGCTTTCTTT
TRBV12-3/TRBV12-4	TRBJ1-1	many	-	CASSRAGRGAEAFF	TGTGCCAGCAGTAGAGCGGGGAGAGGGGCTGAAGCTTTCTTT
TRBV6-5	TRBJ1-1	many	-	CATSYEGNTEAFF	TGTGCCACCTCTTACGAGGGTAACACTGAAGCTTTCTTT
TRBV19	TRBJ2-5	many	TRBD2	CASSHPGGQETQYF	TGTGCCAGTTCTCACCCGGGGGGACAAGAGACCCAGTACTTC
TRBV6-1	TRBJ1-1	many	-	CASSEMAVTTEAFF	TGTGCCAGCAGTGAAATGGCGGTAACAACTGAAGCTTTCTTT
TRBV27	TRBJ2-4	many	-	CASSFGRVSQENIQYF	TGTGCCAGCAGTTTTGGTAGAGTTAGCCAAGAAAACATTCAGTACTTC
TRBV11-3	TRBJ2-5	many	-	CASSQLEQGTQYF	TGTGCCAGCAGCCAACTCGAGCAAGGGACCCAGTACTTC